One and the same sample provided the 8 T cell receptor beta chains below, sequenced in a study of T cell repertoires in cytomegalovirus infection. No antigens are known for them. Using its own MiXCR run on the reads, TCRdb lists one record per CDR3 protein. This repertoire shows about 920,000 distinct CDR3 sequences, approximately 31% found once; its top ten account for roughly an eighth. The sequenced sample was cultured CD8+ T cells from PBMCs, obtained from culture after CMV antigen stimulation. The origin of the receptors is a human donor in good health (CMV status not recorded). Some clones in this sample may be carry-over from other donors' samples.

The chain combines TRBV29-1 with TRBJ1-2; D unresolved. V lost 0 bases and J 1 base, leaving 9 bases between the germline ends. Per germline, CDR1 SQVTM and CDR2 ANQGSEA. CDR3 length equals 14 residues. CDR3 sequence (DNA): TGCAGCGTTGAAGATACCCCAGTTAACTATGGCTACACCTTC. It yields the protein CSVEDTPVNYGYTF.

This clonotype was seen a few times. The V and J genes are TRBV7-4 and TRBJ2-7; D is ambiguous. Germline CDR1 SGHVT, CDR2 SQSDAQ. Trimming removed 3 bases at V and 7 bases at J, with 10 bases between. This CDR3 contains 12 residues. The CDR3 DNA sequence: TGTGCCAGCAGCTTCTATCTGATGGAGCAGTACTTC. Protein sequence: CASSFYLMEQYF.

CDR3 in amino acids: CASSPPGTGDQPQHF. Here the CDR3 DNA reads TGTGCCAGCAGTCCACCCGGGACAGGGGATCAGCCCCAGCATTTT. This sequence joins TRBV27 and TRBJ1-5; 10 bases line up with TRBD1. Germline CDR1 and CDR2: MNHEY and SMNVEV (reference sequence). Trimming at V came to 5 bases and at J to 5 bases, leaving 6 bases not matched to a gene. The CDR3 loop spans 15 amino acids.

This clonotype was detected only a few times. The chain combines TRBV20-1 with TRBJ1-4, with a possible D match to TRBD1 (5 bases). The germline V gene encodes CDR1 DFQATT and CDR2 SNEGSKA (reference sequence). The CDR3 sequence is 14 residues long. Between the trimmed V and J ends, which lost 3 bases and 0 bases, there was a span of 8 bases. The CDR3 loop reads CSASDSATNEKLFF. The CDR3 bases are TGCAGTGCTAGTGACAGCGCAACTAATGAAAAACTGTTTTTT.

This clonotype has a handful of counts. The J gene is TRBJ1-2, the V gene TRBV27, with D hard to call. The ends were cut back, 6 bases at V and 6 bases at J, with 11 bases in the middle. This CDR3 has 12 amino acids. Germline-derived CDR1 and CDR2 are MNHEY and SMNVEV (reference sequence). The CDR3 spells CASREGSHGYTF. CDR3 in DNA: TGTGCCAGCAGAGAGGGAAGTCATGGCTACACCTTC.

This clonotype has a count of ten or more. The chain carries TRBV7-6 and TRBJ2-2, with TRBD1 identical over 12 bases. The CDR3 has 18 residues. The ends lost 0 bases at V and 5 bases at J; junction bases unmatched: 7. The germline V gene encodes CDR1 SGHVS and CDR2 FNYEAQ. For the CDR3, the DNA is TGTGCCAGCAGCTTAGCGATCTTGGGACAGGGGGCAACCGGGGAGCTGTTTTTT. Translated, it gives CASSLAILGQGATGELFF.

Only a few counts were recorded for this clonotype. V is TRBV6-1 and J is TRBJ2-7, with 7 positions matching TRBD2. CDR1 and CDR2 from the germline V gene are MNHNS and SASEGT. V trimming: 1 base; J trimming: 2 bases; junction bases outside the gene matches: 2. This CDR3 contains 14 residues. CDR3 in DNA: TGTGCCAGCAGTGAAGAGCGGGGTACCTACGAGCAGTACTTC. This gives the protein CASSEERGTYEQYF.

The chain joins TRBV6-2 or TRBV6-3 to TRBJ1-1; D gene uncertain. Germline V gene data show CDR1 as MNHEY and CDR2 as SVGEGT. The CDR3 totals 13 residues. V lost 8 bases, J lost 5 bases, and 15 bases lay in between. CDR3 region: CASQVPSGTEAFF. DNA of the CDR3: TGTGCCAGCCAGGTCCCCTCGGGAACTGAAGCTTTCTTT.